A single sample gave rise to the 3 T cell receptor beta chains below, sequenced in a study of patients and donors after allogeneic stem cell transplantation. TCRdb analysed the RT-PCR reads with MiXCR anew, one entry per CDR3 protein. The sample has 25,000 to 30,000 distinct CDR3 sequences, over 7% seen once. Sequencing was done on a sample of blood, either unsorted or a sorted T cell fraction (not recorded which). The receptors were sampled from a human donor who was either an allogeneic HSCT recipient or a stem cell or donor lymphocyte infusion donor (not recorded which). It is not recorded whose cells these are; they may come from a transplant donor.

The chain links TRBV2 to TRBJ1-3, with a tentative D call TRBD1 (6 bases). V lost 1 base to trimming and J lost 0 bases, with 10 bases between them. Germline loops: CDR1 SNHLY, CDR2 FYNNEI. The CDR3 has 16 residues. The chain's CDR3 is CASSEGTARSGNTIYF. In DNA form, the CDR3 reads TGTGCCAGCAGTGAAGGGACAGCGCGCTCTGGAAACACCATATATTTT.

In this sample, this clonotype turned up many times. The gene calls are TRBV24-1 and TRBJ2-3, with 9 bases fitting TRBD1. Losses at the gene ends were 3 bases for V and 5 bases for J; bases not matched to a gene: 5. The germline V gene encodes CDR1 KGHDR and CDR2 SFDVKD. The CDR3 spans 15 residues. For the CDR3, the DNA is TGTGCCACCAGTGATCCCACAGGGGGCATAGATACGCAGTATTTT. As protein: CATSDPTGGIDTQYF.

This clonotype was counted a few times. A read error may produce the germline difference seen at one junction end. V is TRBV5-1 and J is TRBJ1-5; maybe TRBD1 (5 bases). This CDR3 contains 15 residues. Germline loops: CDR1 SGHRS, CDR2 YFSETQ. The CDR3 DNA reads TGCGCCAGCAGCCCGGAGGGCAGGGATCGGCAGCCCCATCATTTT. As protein: CASSPEGRDRQPHHF.